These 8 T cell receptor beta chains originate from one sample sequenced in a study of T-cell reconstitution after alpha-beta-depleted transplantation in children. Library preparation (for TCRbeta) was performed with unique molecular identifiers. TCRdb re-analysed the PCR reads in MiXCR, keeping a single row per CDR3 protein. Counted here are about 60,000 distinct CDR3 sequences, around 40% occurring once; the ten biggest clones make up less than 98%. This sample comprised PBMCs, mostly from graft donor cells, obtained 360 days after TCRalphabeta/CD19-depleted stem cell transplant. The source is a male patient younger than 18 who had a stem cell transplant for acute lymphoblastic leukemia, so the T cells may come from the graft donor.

CDR3 sequence (DNA): TGCAGCGTAGGACAGGGGGCCTATGGGAACACCGGGGAGCTGTTTTTT. Translation: CSVGQGAYGNTGELFF. The rearrangement uses TRBV29-1 and TRBJ2-2; 11 nucleotides agree with TRBD1. Looked up from germline, CDR1 is SQVTM and CDR2 is ANQGSEA. J lost 1 base, V lost 6 bases, and 7 bases had no gene match. The CDR3 extends over 16 amino acids.

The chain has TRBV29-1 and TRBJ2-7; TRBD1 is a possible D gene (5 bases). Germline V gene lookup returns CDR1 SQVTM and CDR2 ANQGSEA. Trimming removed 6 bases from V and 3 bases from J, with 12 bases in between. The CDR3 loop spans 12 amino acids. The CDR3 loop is CSVLYDSYEQYF. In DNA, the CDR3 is TGCAGCGTCCTATACGACAGCTACGAGCAGTACTTC.

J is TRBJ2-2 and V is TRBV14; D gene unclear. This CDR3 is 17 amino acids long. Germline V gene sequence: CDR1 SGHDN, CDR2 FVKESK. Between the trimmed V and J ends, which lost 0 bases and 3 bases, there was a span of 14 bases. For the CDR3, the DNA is TGTGCCAGCAGCCAAGATAAGACGTGGGCTCACACCGGGGAGCTGTTTTTT. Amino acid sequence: CASSQDKTWAHTGELFF.

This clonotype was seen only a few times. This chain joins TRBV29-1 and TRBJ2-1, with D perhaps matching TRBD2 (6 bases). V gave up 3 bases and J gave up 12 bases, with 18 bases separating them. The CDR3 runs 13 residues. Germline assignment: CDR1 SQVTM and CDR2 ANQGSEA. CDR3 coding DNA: TGCAGCGTTGAGGCGCGGGGCGGAGGATTGCAGTTCTTC. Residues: CSVEARGGGLQFF.

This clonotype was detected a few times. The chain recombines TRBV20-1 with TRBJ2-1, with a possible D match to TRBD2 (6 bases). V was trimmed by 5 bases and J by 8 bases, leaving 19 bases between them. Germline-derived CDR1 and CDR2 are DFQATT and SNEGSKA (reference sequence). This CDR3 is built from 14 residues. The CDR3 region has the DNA TGCAGTGCTCTGAAACCGGGGGTTGGCGATGAGCAGTTCTTC. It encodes CSALKPGVGDEQFF.

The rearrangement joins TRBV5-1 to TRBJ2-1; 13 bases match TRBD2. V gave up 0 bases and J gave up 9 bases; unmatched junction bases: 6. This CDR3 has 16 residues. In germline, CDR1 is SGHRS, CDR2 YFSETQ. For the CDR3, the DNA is TGCGCCAGCAGCTTGGCAGGACTAGCGGGAGTATCTGAGCAGTTCTTC. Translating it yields CASSLAGLAGVSEQFF.

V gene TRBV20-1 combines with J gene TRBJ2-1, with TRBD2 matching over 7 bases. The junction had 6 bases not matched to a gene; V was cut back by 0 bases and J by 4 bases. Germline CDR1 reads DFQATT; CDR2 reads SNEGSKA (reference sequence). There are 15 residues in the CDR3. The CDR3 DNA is TGCAGTGCTAGAGATTTGGGGACTACGTACAATGAGCAGTTCTTC. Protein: CSARDLGTTYNEQFF.

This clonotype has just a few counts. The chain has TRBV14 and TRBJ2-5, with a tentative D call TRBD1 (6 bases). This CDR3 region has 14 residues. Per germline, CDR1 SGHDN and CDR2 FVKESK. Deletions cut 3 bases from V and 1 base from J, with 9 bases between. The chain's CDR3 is CASSQQTGQETQYF. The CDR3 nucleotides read TGTGCCAGCAGCCAGCAGACAGGCCAAGAGACCCAGTACTTC. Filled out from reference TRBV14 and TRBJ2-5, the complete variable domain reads EAGVTQFPSHSVIEKGQTVTLRCDPISGHDNLYWYRRVMGKEIKFLLHFVKESKQDESGMPNNRFLAERTGGTYSTLKVQPAELEDSGVYFCASSQQTGQETQYFGPGTRLLVL.